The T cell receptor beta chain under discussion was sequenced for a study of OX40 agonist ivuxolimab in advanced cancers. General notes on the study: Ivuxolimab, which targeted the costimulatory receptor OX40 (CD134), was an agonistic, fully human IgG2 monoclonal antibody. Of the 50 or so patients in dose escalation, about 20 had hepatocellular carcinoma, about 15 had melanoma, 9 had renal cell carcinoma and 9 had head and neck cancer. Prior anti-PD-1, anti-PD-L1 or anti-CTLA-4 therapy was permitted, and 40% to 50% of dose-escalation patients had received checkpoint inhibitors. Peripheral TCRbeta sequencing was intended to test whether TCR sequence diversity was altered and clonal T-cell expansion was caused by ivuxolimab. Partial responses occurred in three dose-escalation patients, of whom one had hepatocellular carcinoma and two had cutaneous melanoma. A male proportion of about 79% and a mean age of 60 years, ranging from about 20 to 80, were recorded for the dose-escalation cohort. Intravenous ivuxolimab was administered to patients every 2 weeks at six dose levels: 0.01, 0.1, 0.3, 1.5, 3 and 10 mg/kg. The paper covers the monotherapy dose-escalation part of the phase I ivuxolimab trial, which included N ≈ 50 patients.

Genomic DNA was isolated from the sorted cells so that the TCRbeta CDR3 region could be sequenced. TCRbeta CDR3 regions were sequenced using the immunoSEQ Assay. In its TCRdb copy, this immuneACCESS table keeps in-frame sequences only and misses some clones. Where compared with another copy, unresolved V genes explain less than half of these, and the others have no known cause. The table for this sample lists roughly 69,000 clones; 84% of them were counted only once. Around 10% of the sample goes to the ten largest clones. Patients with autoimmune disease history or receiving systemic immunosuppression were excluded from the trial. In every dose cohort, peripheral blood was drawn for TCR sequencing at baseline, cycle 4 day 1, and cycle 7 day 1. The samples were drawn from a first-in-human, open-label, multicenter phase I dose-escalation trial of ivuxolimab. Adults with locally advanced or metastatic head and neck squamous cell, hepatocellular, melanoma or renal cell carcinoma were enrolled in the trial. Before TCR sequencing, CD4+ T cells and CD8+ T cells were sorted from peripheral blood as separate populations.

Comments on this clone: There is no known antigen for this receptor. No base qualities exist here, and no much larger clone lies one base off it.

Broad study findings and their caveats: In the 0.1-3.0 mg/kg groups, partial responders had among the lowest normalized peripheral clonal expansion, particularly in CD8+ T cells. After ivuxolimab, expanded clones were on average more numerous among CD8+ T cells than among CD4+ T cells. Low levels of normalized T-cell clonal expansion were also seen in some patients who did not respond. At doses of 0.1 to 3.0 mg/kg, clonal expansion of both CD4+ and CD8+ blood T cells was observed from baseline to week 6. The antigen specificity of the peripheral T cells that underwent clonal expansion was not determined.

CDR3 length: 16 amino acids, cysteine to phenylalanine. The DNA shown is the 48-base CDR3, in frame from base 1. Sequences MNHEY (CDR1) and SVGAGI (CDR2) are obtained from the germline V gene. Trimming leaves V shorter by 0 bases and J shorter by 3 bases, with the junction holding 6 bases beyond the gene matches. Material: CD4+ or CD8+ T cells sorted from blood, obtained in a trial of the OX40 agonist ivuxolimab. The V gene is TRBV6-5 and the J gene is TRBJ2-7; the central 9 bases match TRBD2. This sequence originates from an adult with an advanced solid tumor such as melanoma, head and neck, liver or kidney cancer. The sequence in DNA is TGTGCCAGCAGTTACTCAGTTCCTAGCGGGATCTACGAGCAGTACTTC. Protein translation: CASSYSVPSGIYEQYF.